The 13 T cell receptor beta chains given below trace back to one sample, sequenced in a study of shared T cell receptors in the human thymus. Generated by immunoSEQ multiplex PCR, the TCRdb table keeps only in-frame clones and is missing some. Of hundreds of thousands of clones listed, roughly 88% were seen once; the top ten hold around 0.01%. These data were also reused for a study on human thymus T cells.

Sequenced: thymocytes. These receptors all come from a boy in the first two years of life with a congenital heart defect.

This chain uses TRBV27 with TRBJ1-1; weak D call: TRBD1 (6 bases). The V gene's germline CDR1 is MNHEY and CDR2 SMNVEV (reference sequence). The CDR3 sequence is 13 residues long. V shed 6 bases and J shed 1 base, with 9 bases lying between them. The CDR3 coding sequence is TGTGCCAGCAGCAACAGGGAGAACACTGAAGCTTTCTTT. The encoded protein is CASSNRENTEAFF.

The chain recombines TRBV2 with TRBJ2-5; 10 bases are a match to TRBD2. Per the germline V gene, CDR1 is SNHLY and CDR2 is FYNNEI. V lost 6 bases, J lost 2 bases, and 15 bases stayed unmatched. CDR3 size: 18 residues. CDR3 DNA: TGTGCCAGCAGGGGAGGTGAGCGGGAGGGCCGAGGTCAAGAGACCCAGTACTTC. Translating it yields CASRGGEREGRGQETQYF.

CDR3 sequence reads: CARNRREGETQYF. The CDR3 DNA reads as TGTGCCAGAAATCGCAGGGAGGGGGAGACCCAGTACTTC. The genes are TRBV30 and TRBJ2-5; TRBD2 matches 7 bases. Germline lookup yields CDR1 GTSNPN and CDR2 SVGIG (reference sequence). J lost 5 bases, V lost 8 bases, and 11 bases had no gene match. The CDR3 extends over 13 amino acids.

The gene calls are TRBV30 and TRBJ2-2, with TRBD1 identical over 9 bases. The germline gives CDR1 GTSNPN, CDR2 SVGIG (reference sequence). The CDR3 has 16 residues. The V gene end was trimmed by 3 bases and the J gene end by 5 bases; junction bases not matched to a gene: 10. CDR3 region: CAWSGTGGAGTGELFF. The CDR3 DNA is TGTGCCTGGAGCGGCACAGGGGGCGCGGGGACCGGGGAGCTGTTTTTT.

The chain joins TRBV29-1 to TRBJ2-7; TRBD2 matches 14 bases. Germline CDR1 is SQVTM and CDR2 is ANQGSEA. After removal of 7 bases from V and 1 base from J, the junction contained 12 bases not matched to a gene. CDR3 length equals 17 residues. The chain's CDR3 is CSAENGTSGSESYEQYF. CDR3 DNA: TGCAGCGCCGAAAATGGGACTAGCGGGAGTGAGTCCTACGAGCAGTACTTC.

The V and J genes are TRBV6-4 and TRBJ2-1; 8 bases are shared with TRBD2. V dropped 5 bases and J dropped 0; count of bases not matched to a gene: 15. Germline V gene sequence: CDR1 MRHNA, CDR2 SNTAGT. The CDR3 spans 19 residues. CDR3 amino acids: CASSPRSGAWFGSYNEQFF. In DNA, the CDR3 is TGTGCCAGCAGTCCCCGTAGCGGGGCTTGGTTTGGCTCCTACAATGAGCAGTTCTTC.

The rearrangement joins TRBV27 to TRBJ2-3; D is unresolved. This CDR3 contains 15 residues. V was trimmed by 3 bases and J by 1 base, leaving 11 bases between them. CDR1 and CDR2 from the germline V gene are MNHEY and SMNVEV (reference sequence). CDR3 sequence: CASSFRRPRTDTQYF. CDR3 nucleotide sequence: TGTGCCAGCAGTTTCCGCAGGCCTCGCACAGATACGCAGTATTTT.

The V gene is TRBV7-6, the J gene TRBJ2-5; 8 bases map to TRBD2. Per germline, CDR1 SGHVS and CDR2 FNYEAQ. The CDR3 totals 19 residues. V lost 1 base, J lost 1 base, and 14 bases stayed unmatched. As DNA, the CDR3 is TGTGCCAGCAGCTTAGAAGGCCCCGGGGGTAGCGGGGCCCAAGAGACCCAGTACTTC. Its protein is CASSLEGPGGSGAQETQYF.

DNA of the CDR3: TGTGCCAGCAGTTTCCTCGGGACTAGCGTCTACGAGCAGTACTTC. Translating it yields CASSFLGTSVYEQYF. The V call is TRBV27, the J call TRBJ2-7; 10 nucleotides line up with TRBD2. V was clipped by 3 bases and J by 3 bases; unmatched bases: 5. This CDR3 region has 15 residues. Germline V lookup: CDR1 MNHEY, CDR2 SMNVEV (reference sequence).

The chain joins TRBV5-1 to TRBJ1-3; D gene uncertain. This CDR3 is built from 16 residues. Trimming left V 4 bases short and J 0 bases short, with 14 bases between. From germline, CDR1 is SGHRS and CDR2 YFSETQ. The CDR3 region has the DNA TGCGCCAGCAGCCCCGAACGAGGTTCCTCTGGAAACACCATATATTTT. Encoded protein: CASSPERGSSGNTIYF.

The V call is TRBV28, the J call TRBJ2-7; TRBD2 matches at 7 bases. CDR1 MDHEN and CDR2 SYDVKM come from the germline V gene. The CDR3 loop spans 15 amino acids. Trimming removed 8 bases from V and 0 bases from J; junction bases left unmatched: 10. This CDR3 is CASGRLAASSYEQYF. The CDR3 DNA reads as TGTGCCAGCGGGCGGCTAGCGGCAAGCTCCTACGAGCAGTACTTC. The full variable domain, rest sourced from reference TRBV28 and TRBJ2-7, is DVKVTQSSRYLVKRTGEKVFLECVQDMDHENMFWYRQDPGLGLRLIYFSYDVKMKEKGDIPEGYSVSREKKERFSLILESASTNQTSMYLCASGRLAASSYEQYFGPGTRLTVT.

J is TRBJ2-3 and V is TRBV9; the match to TRBD2 covers 14 bases. Germline V lookup: CDR1 SGDLS, CDR2 YYNGEE. Trimming at V came to 4 bases and at J to 4 bases, leaving 11 bases not matched to a gene. This CDR3 spans 18 amino acids. DNA of the CDR3: TGTGCCAGCAGCCTCCGACTAGCGGGAGGGCCAATTGCAGATACGCAGTATTTT. Translated: CASSLRLAGGPIADTQYF.

The CDR3, as DNA: TGCGCCAGCAGCCAGACCTTCCCGCCCGGGGAGACCCAGTACTTC. Encoded protein: CASSQTFPPGETQYF. This chain links TRBV4-3 with TRBJ2-5; D gene ambiguous. The V end was cut by 3 bases, the J end by 5 bases, with 16 bases between. The CDR3 loop spans 15 amino acids. In germline, CDR1 is LGHNA, CDR2 YSLEER.